This T cell receptor beta chain is drawn from a study of graft-versus-host responses after intestinal transplantation. Whole-study context: The recipients all started with anti-thymocyte globulin induction and then took tacrolimus and steroids for 3 to 4 years.

TCRdb keeps only in-frame clones here, not all; method: immunoSEQ multiplex PCR. The data show about 9,600 clones, around 88% seen once. Study-wide findings and caveats: Circulating GvH clones peaking coincided with falling HvG clones soon after transplant. Analysis identified GvH clones in recipient marrow, with some appearing first in ileum or blood.

Remarks on this clone: The target antigen is unknown.

Intraepithelial and lamina propria lymphocytes were isolated from graft specimens. Germline V gene sequence: CDR1 SQVTM, CDR2 ANQGSEA. The junction had 3 bases not matched to a gene; V was cut back by 7 bases and J by 0 bases. This CDR3 has 12 residues. Specimen: ileum tissue, collected less than 850 days after intestinal transplantation. The receptor was isolated from a human patient who received an intestinal transplant, so some T cells may come from the graft donor. This chain joins TRBV29-1 and TRBJ2-7; TRBD1 matches 7 bases. The CDR3 loop reads CSAWDSSYEQYF. DNA of the CDR3: TGCAGCGCCTGGGACAGCTCCTACGAGCAGTACTTC.